This T cell receptor beta chain was recovered during a study of T cell responses to AZD1222 COVID-19 vaccine (dated by TCRdb to the early 2020s). Study-wide context: AZD1222 recipients given second doses at about 4 weeks or at about 12 weeks were pooled, since spike-specific TCR depth and breadth were not found to differ between the two schedules. TCR sequencing was performed for 233 trial participants, of whom about 200 were given two doses of AZD1222 and approximately 26 were given two doses of MenACWY control vaccine. Trial participants were enrolled by age into subgroups of 18-55, 56-69 and 70-plus years, and around 150, 28 and 57 TCR-sequenced participants, respectively, were included in these subgroups. Study-wide conclusions, independent of this receptor: The vaccine-associated CD4 TCRs covered the entire spike protein, and the dominant responses fell in regions 160-218 and 743-854. After two AZD1222 doses, both the breadth and the depth of spike-specific TCRs were significantly higher than at day 0 and than in MenACWY recipients. Reportedly, almost half of the unique spike-specific TCRs recognized epitopes lying outside the regions that are mutated in the B.1.351 and B.1.1.7 variants. Most participants were white British and females outnumbered males, and the authors suggested that clonal diversity may have been underestimated. In the small 56-69-year group, the increase in depth fell short of significance, most likely because of low power. No day 14 peak-response samples were available, so repertoires were characterized only after the peak T cell response. Conclusions about previously exposed vaccinees are limited because only 6 or 7 AZD1222 recipients were SARS-CoV-2 seropositive at baseline.

This sample's time point label indicates: baseline before first vaccination. Samples from vaccinated people were obtained from the UK trials COV001 and COV002, which included a single-blind randomized controlled phase 2/3 trial of AZD1222 (ChAdOx1 nCoV-19) in healthy adults. For TCRbeta chain sequencing, PBMC samples from trial participants were taken at day 0 and at day 28 after the second dose. V loses 3 bases of germline sequence and J loses 5 bases, and the interval between the two ends is 7 bases. The germline V gene (reference sequence) provides CDR1 DFQATT and CDR2 SNEGSKA. Inclusive of the bounding cysteine and phenylalanine, the CDR3 is 11 residues long. The read is trimmed to its CDR3 DNA, 33 bases read in frame from base 1. The CDR3 regions of human TCRbeta chains were analyzed by immunosequencing. For the original study's pipeline: TCRs in the repertoires were compared against a reference library of SARS-CoV-2-specific TCRs that had been generated with the MIRA antigen-specificity platform. Breadth was defined as the fraction of unique TCRs that were SARS-CoV-2-associated, and depth was defined as the fraction of total T cells that were SARS-CoV-2-associated. Using the MIRA data, each spike-specific TCR was mapped to the spike region that the TCR reacts to and placed in a CD4 or CD8 class. Log10-transformed breadth and depth values were compared by one-way ANOVA with Sidak's multiple comparisons tests. Not all clones reach the TCRdb copy of this immuneACCESS table, which keeps in-frame sequences only. Checked studies attribute under half of the gap to unresolved V genes and leave the rest unexplained. V and J calls and clone size follow that table, whereas D and trimming were derived from the DNA. Present in this sample are about 140,000 clones, around 87% of which were seen just once. The top ten clones comprise roughly 1.5% of the sample.

With respect to this clone: It has no known antigen specificity. Nothing much larger sits one base from this clone, and base qualities are not available.

The sequence derives from an adult in good health. The rearrangement combines TRBV20-1 with TRBJ2-5; a confident D gene designation cannot be given. This specimen was peripheral blood, taken on day 0 of AZD1222 vaccination. The CDR3 corresponds to CSASGRETQYF. The bases are TGCAGTGCTAGCGGTCGGGAGACCCAGTACTTC.